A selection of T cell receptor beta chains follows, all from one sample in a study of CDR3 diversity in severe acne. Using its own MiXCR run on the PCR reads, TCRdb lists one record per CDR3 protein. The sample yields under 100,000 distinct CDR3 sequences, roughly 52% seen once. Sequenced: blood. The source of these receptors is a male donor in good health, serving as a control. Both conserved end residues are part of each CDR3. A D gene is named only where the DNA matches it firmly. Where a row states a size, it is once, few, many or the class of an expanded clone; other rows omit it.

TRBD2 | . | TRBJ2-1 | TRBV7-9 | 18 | CASSLGGLAGNQYNEQFF | TGTGCCAGCAGCTTAGGGGGACTAGCGGGCAACCAATACAATGAGCAGTTCTTC
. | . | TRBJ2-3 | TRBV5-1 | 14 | CASSVGQNTDTQYF | TGTGCCAGCAGCGTAGGCCAGAACACTGATACGCAGTATTTT
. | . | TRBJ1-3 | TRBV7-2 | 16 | CASSLARQPGGNTIYF | TGTGCCAGCAGCTTAGCTCGGCAGCCTGGGGGAAACACCATATATTTT
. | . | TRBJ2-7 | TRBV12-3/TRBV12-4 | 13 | CASSLAESYEQYF | TGTGCCAGCAGTTTGGCCGAAAGCTACGAGCAGTACTTC
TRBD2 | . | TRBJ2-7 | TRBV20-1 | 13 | CSAIGLAHYEQYF | TGCAGTGCTATCGGACTAGCGCACTACGAGCAGTACTTC
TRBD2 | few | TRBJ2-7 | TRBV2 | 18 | CASSALGLAGGIPLEQYF | TGTGCCAGCAGCGCCCTCGGACTAGCGGGAGGTATCCCCCTCGAGCAGTACTTC
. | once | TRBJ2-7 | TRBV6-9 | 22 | CASSLPAFACLDREGWAGEQYF | TGTGCTAGCAGTTTACCCGCTTTCGCTTGTTTGGACAGAGAAGGATGGGCTGGCGAGCAGTACTTC
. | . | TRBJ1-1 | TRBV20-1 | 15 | CSAQGAPGTNTEAFF | TGCAGTGCTCAAGGAGCGCCAGGCACCAACACTGAAGCTTTCTTT
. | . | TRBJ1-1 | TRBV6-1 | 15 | CASSYSGRINTEAFF | TGTGCCAGCAGTTACTCGGGGCGGATAAACACTGAAGCTTTCTTT
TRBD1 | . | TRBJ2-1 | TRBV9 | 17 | CASSGHRDRGTYNEQFF | TGTGCCAGCAGCGGCCACCGGGACAGGGGAACCTACAATGAGCAGTTCTTC
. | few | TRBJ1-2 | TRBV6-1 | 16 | CASSEAYPPGIHGYTF | TGTGCCAGCAGTGAAGCGTACCCCCCCGGGATACATGGCTACACCTTC
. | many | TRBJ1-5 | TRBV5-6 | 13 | CASSFFSDQPQHF | TGTGCCAGCAGCTTTTTCTCGGATCAGCCCCAGCATTTT
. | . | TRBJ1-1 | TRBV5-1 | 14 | CASSLQVGALEAFF | TGTGCCAGCAGCCTACAGGTTGGGGCTCTTGAAGCTTTCTTT
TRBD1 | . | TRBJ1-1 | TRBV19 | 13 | CASRGTEDTEAFF | TGTGCCAGTAGGGGGACAGAAGACACTGAAGCTTTCTTT
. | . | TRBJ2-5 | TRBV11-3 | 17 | CASSRLSRQGSNQPQYF | TGTGCCAGCAGCCGCCTCTCCCGGCAGGGAAGCAATCAGCCCCAGTACTTC
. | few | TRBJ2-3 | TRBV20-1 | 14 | CSARVSGNTDTQYF | TGCAGTGCTAGAGTTTCAGGGAACACAGATACGCAGTATTTT
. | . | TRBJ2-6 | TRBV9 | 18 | CASSVEGEELSGANVLTF | TGTGCCAGCAGCGTAGAAGGGGAGGAACTCTCTGGGGCCAACGTCCTGACTTTC
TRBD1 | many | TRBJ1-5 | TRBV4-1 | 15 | CASSQDPRGLEPQHF | TGCGCCAGCAGCCAAGATCCCAGGGGGCTGGAGCCCCAGCATTTT
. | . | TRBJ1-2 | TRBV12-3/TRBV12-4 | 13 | CASSHDGNYGYTF | TGTGCCAGCAGCCATGATGGGAACTATGGCTACACCTTC
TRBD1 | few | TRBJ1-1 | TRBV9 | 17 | CASSPTTTGYGNTEAFF | TGTGCCAGCAGCCCAACCACGACAGGGTATGGAAACACTGAAGCTTTCTTT
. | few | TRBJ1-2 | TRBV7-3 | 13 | CASSRQVNYGYTF | TGTGCCAGCAGCCGGCAGGTTAACTATGGCTACACCTTC
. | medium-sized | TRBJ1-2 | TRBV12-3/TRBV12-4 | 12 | CASSFGGSGYTF | TGTGCCAGCAGTTTCGGGGGAAGCGGCTACACCTTC
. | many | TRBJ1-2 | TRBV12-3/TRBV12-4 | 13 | CASSFEGNYGYTF | TGTGCCAGCAGTTTTGAGGGTAACTATGGCTACACCTTC
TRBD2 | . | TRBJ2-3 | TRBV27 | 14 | CASSTSGYTDTQYF | TGTGCCAGCAGTACTAGCGGATACACAGATACGCAGTATTTT
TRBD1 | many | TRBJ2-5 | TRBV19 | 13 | CASSSGTGETQYF | TGTGCCAGTTCCTCCGGGACAGGAGAGACCCAGTACTTC
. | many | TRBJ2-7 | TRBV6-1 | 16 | CASSFTPRDKGYEQYF | TGTGCCAGCAGCTTCACTCCCCGGGACAAAGGTTACGAGCAGTACTTC
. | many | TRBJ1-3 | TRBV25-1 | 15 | CASSDRKTSGNTIYF | TGTGCCAGCAGTGACAGGAAAACCTCTGGAAACACCATATATTTT
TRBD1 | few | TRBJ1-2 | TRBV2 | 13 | CASFDRGDYGYTF | TGTGCCAGCTTCGACAGGGGGGACTATGGCTACACCTTC
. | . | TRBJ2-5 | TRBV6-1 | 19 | CASSEVVTGEVFGSGTQYF | .
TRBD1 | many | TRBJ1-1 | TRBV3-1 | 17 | CASSQEYRGPENTEAFF | TGTGCCAGCAGCCAAGAGTACAGGGGGCCGGAGAACACTGAAGCTTTCTTT